The entry below gives a single T cell receptor beta chain sequence along with its context. Its antigen is undetermined. These data are taken from a study of cytomegalovirus exposure and HLA in healthy donors. Some clones are missing from TCRdb's copy, which holds only in-frame ones; the method was immunoSEQ multiplex PCR. The sample includes around 200,000 clones, about 86% of them seen just once. Study-level points and caveats: Most TCR sequences were seen very rarely across donors, but some public TCRs occurred in many. Roughly 170 TCR beta chains were listed as cytomegalovirus-associated.

The CDR3 runs 14 residues. Germline V gene data show CDR1 as LNHDA and CDR2 as SQIVND (reference sequence). V was shortened by 7 bases and J by 6 bases, with 16 bases between the two germline ends. This receptor was taken from a woman in her late teens or twenties in good health and CMV-seropositive. The V gene is TRBV19, the J gene TRBJ1-5; TRBD1 might be the D (6 bases). The source material was PBMCs. The CDR3 nucleotides read TGTGCCAGTACCCTTACAGGGTCAGCTCAGCCCCAGCATTTT. This encodes CASTLTGSAQPQHF.